Given below is one T cell receptor beta chain in context. This record comes from a study of blood T cell repertoires in COVID-19. Looking at the study overall: Samples came from the United States, Italy and Spain, spanning acute and convalescent COVID-19. T cells, B-cell-depleted T cells, or PBMCs provided the cDNA or gDNA that served as material.

Under the authors' procedure: Amplification of reference gene primers provided the estimated nucleated cell counts. Some clones are missing from TCRdb's copy, which holds only in-frame ones; the method was immunoSEQ multiplex PCR. V and J calls and clone size are copied from that table; D and trimming were computed from the DNA. The profile covers 230,000 or so clones, with 65% to 90% appearing a single time and 5.1% taken by the ten largest. This CDR3 contains 15 residues. Germline assignment: CDR1 MNHEY and CDR2 SVGEGT. V gave up 2 bases and J gave up 5 bases, with 16 bases separating them. The rearrangement links TRBV6-2 or TRBV6-3 to TRBJ2-7, with D possibly TRBD2 on 6 matching bases. The specimen sequenced was peripheral blood. The receptor comes from a human donor in a cohort sampled during active COVID-19. CDR3 in DNA: TGTGCCAGCAGTTACGATGGAGGGGCTTTCGACGAGCAGTACTTC. Protein sequence: CASSYDGGAFDEQYF.